This T cell receptor (beta chain) was observed in a study of blood T cells in healthy people across ages. CDR1 is SGHTA and CDR2 is FQGTGA in the germline V gene. This CDR3 contains 13 residues. V gave up 6 bases and J gave up 3 bases, with 11 bases separating them. Primers used in a second PCR of roughly 6 to 12 cycles were a sample-barcoded 5' primer and a J-beta primer mix. TCRdb passed the 5' RACE reads through MiXCR, listing each CDR3 protein once. The sample gives over 950,000 distinct CDR3 sequences, about 53% of which show up once; 20% to 25% is in the top ten. This clonotype originated in a woman in her sixties or seventies in good health. The chain is built from TRBV7-3 and TRBJ1-1; D gene ambiguous. What was sequenced was blood. The CDR3 here is CASRSSLDTEAFF. CDR3 in DNA: TGTGCCAGCAGATCCTCTCTGGACACTGAAGCTTTCTTT. Complete variable domain (other parts from reference TRBV7-3 and TRBJ1-1): GAGVSQTPSNKVTEKGKYVELRCDPISGHTALYWYRQSLGQGPEFLIYFQGTGAADDSGLPNDRFFAVRPEGSVSTLKIQRTERGDSAVYLCASRSSLDTEAFFGQGTRLTVV.